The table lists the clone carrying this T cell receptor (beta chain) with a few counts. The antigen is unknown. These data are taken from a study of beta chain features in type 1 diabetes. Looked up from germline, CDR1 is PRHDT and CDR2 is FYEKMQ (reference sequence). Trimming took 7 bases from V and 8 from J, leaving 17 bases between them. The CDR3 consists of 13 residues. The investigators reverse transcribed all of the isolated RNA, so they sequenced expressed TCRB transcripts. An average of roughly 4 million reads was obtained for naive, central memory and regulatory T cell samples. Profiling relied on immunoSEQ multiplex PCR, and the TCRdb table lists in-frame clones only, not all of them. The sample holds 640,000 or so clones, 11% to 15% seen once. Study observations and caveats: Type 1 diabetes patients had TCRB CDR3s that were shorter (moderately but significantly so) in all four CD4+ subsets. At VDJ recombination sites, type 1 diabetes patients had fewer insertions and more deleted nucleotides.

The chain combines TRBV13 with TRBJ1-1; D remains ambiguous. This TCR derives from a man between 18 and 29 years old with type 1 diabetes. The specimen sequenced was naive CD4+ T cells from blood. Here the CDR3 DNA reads TGTGCCAGCAAATTAGACCGGACGGAAGAAGCTTTCTTT. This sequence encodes CASKLDRTEEAFF.